The source of this TCR beta chain is a study of radiation and T cells in renal cell carcinoma. Time point meaning: baseline pretreatment blood. Treatment given: 15 Gy SBRT to primary tumor, nephrectomy 4 weeks later. The repertoire was sequenced with immunoSEQ multiplex PCR; TCRdb's copy has only in-frame clones and lacks some. The sample records 140,000 or so clones, more than 70% being singletons. The CDR3 is made up of 13 amino acids. V lost 6 bases and J 8 bases, leaving 11 bases between the germline ends. The germline V gene encodes CDR1 ENHRY and CDR2 SYGVKD. The rearrangement uses TRBV10-3 and TRBJ1-6; a possible D gene is TRBD1 (6 bases). This receptor was obtained from a woman in her forties or fifties with renal cell carcinoma. Sample: blood, taken from a patient whose treatment included radiotherapy and nephrectomy. Here the CDR3 reads CAISQGYDSPLHF. The CDR3 DNA is TGTGCCATCAGCCAGGGGTATGATTCACCCCTCCACTTT.